This T cell receptor (beta chain) was captured by sequencing in a study of blood T cell repertoires in COVID-19. On the study more broadly: Material from acute and convalescent COVID-19 was sourced from the United States, Italy and Spain. Nucleic acid was either cDNA or gDNA, and it came from T cells, B-cell-depleted T cells, or PBMCs.

In the authors' methods: Reference gene primers were amplified, and this amplification served to estimate nucleated cell counts. The table came from immunoSEQ multiplex PCR; TCRdb's copy has only in-frame clones and leaves some out. The D gene and trimming were derived from the DNA, and the V and J assignments and clone size from that table. The data contain about 140,000 clones, around 87% of them singletons. This CDR3 is 14 amino acids long. The count of this clone is one. The TCR was taken from a human donor in a cohort sampled during active COVID-19. Sequencing was performed on peripheral blood. This sequence joins TRBV21-1 and TRBJ2-4; TRBD1, as called in the table, went unchecked against the DNA. TRBV21-1 is flagged as a pseudogene. CDR3 sequence reads: CASSKAVRGNIQYF. CDR3 DNA: TGTGCCAGCAGCAAAGCTGTAAGGGGAAACATTCAGTACTTC.